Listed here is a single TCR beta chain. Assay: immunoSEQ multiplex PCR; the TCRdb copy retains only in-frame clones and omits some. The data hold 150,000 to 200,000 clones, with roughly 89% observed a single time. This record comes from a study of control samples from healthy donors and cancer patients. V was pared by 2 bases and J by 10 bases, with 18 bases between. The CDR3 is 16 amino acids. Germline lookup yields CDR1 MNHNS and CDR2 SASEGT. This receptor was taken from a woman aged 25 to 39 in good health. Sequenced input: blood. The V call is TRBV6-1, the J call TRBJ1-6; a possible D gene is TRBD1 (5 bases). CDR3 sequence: CASSESEGTLGSPLHF. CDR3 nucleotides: TGTGCCAGCAGTGAATCGGAGGGGACCTTAGGGTCACCCCTCCACTTT.